Reported below is one T cell receptor beta chain. Primers for the PCR totalled 60 Vbeta and 13 Jbeta. Assay used: immunoSEQ multiplex PCR; TCRdb lists only in-frame clones, some missing. The sample has about 200,000 clones, around 73% seen once; the top ten hold roughly 3%. This entry comes from a study of cytomegalovirus exposure and HLA in healthy donors. Losses at the gene ends were 5 bases for V and 5 bases for J; bases not matched to a gene: 7. This CDR3 has 15 residues. Germline-derived CDR1 and CDR2 are GTSNPN and SVGIG (reference sequence). The sequenced material came from PBMCs. This sequence was found in a woman in her twenties or thirties in good health and CMV-seronegative. The chain couples TRBV30 to TRBJ2-2, with TRBD1 matching over 11 bases. The CDR3 sequence: CAWGGQGDSTGELFF. The CDR3 coding sequence is TGTGCCTGGGGGGGACAGGGGGATTCTACCGGGGAGCTGTTTTTT.